This T cell receptor beta chain was documented in a study of CD8+CD57+ T cells in acquired aplastic anemia. Study at large: Sorted CD4+ and CD8+ cells yielded DNA averaging around 3.5 ug.

Regarding this clonotype: Its antigen is not known.

An expansion of CD8+CD57+ cells by flow cytometry had been shown in patients chosen for sequencing. The diagnosis in all patients was severe acquired aplastic anemia. No therapy was given to patients before blood sampling. Using genomic DNA as the template, TCR beta VDJ and CDR3 profiling was carried out. TCRdb re-analysed the reads in MiXCR, keeping a single row per CDR3 protein. This repertoire shows 150,000 to 200,000 distinct CDR3 sequences, 45% to 60% found once; its top ten account for 10% to 15%. There are 14 residues in the CDR3. V shed 4 bases, J shed 4 bases, and the junction held 3 bases outside the gene matches. The germline CDR1 and CDR2 sequences are SGHRS and YFSETQ. Overall study findings and caveats: Twenty-nine sequences, all CD8+ CDR3, were shared between patients and controls.

The sequenced sample consisted of sorted CD4+, CD8+, or CD8+CD57+ T cells (not recorded which) from PBMCs. V usage is TRBV5-1 and J usage is TRBJ2-2, with 8 bases fitting TRBD1. The origin of this receptor is a human donor with aplastic anemia. The CDR3 loop reads CASSAGTGTGELFF. The DNA of the CDR3 is TGCGCCAGCAGCGCGGGGACAGGCACCGGGGAGCTGTTTTTT.